Below, 16 T cell receptor beta chains from the same sample are listed, as sequenced in a study of blood T cell repertoires in COVID-19. Profiled with immunoSEQ multiplex PCR; TCRdb holds only in-frame clones, not every one. Among some 73,000 clones, 65% to 90% were seen once, and the ten largest hold 9.6%. What was sequenced was peripheral blood. Every receptor here comes from a man aged 45 to 65 with COVID-19, enrolled during active disease.

The rearrangement joins TRBV10-3 to TRBJ1-1; possible D gene TRBD1, 5 bases. V was pared by 5 bases and J by 7 bases, with 17 bases between. The CDR3 spans 14 residues. Germline CDR1 is ENHRY and CDR2 is SYGVKD. CDR3 residues: CAISPDTAWREAFF. CDR3 bases: TGTGCCATCAGTCCGGACACAGCTTGGCGTGAAGCTTTCTTT.

The CDR3 nucleotides read TGCGCCAGCAGCTCCCAGGGGCACACTGAAGCTTTCTTT. Residues: CASSSQGHTEAFF. The genes are TRBV5-1 and TRBJ1-1; D may be TRBD1 (6 bases). The CDR3 is made up of 13 amino acids. V lost 3 bases, J lost 3 bases, and 9 bases lay in between. Germline V gene lookup returns CDR1 SGHRS and CDR2 YFSETQ.

CDR3 region: CASSLRVPGQGQDEQYF. In nucleotides, the CDR3 is TGTGCCAGCAGCTTACGAGTTCCGGGACAGGGGCAAGACGAGCAGTACTTC. This chain uses TRBV11-2 with TRBJ2-7, with TRBD1 identical over 10 bases. Germline lookup yields CDR1 SGHAT and CDR2 FQNNGV. The CDR3 loop spans 17 amino acids. V dropped 2 bases and J dropped 5; count of bases not matched to a gene: 12. Supplemented by reference TRBV11-2 and TRBJ2-7, the full variable domain reads EAGVAQSPRYKIIEKRQSVAFWCNPISGHATLYWYQQILGQGPKLLIQFQNNGVVDDSQLPKDRFSAERLKGVDSTLKIQPAKLEDSAVYLCASSLRVPGQGQDEQYFGPGTRLTVT.

The chain recombines TRBV5-4 with TRBJ1-1; the D gene is possibly TRBD1 (6 bases). Germline assignment: CDR1 SGHNT and CDR2 YYREEE (reference sequence). V was cut by 4 bases and J by 3 bases, with 19 bases left in between. The length of the CDR3 is 16 residues. The CDR3 is CASSPPPGVRDTEAFF. The CDR3 DNA follows: TGTGCCAGCAGCCCTCCACCAGGGGTTAGGGACACTGAAGCTTTCTTT.

The chain combines TRBV7-9 with TRBJ1-4; D is perhaps TRBD1 (6 bases). The CDR3 spans 15 residues. Trimming removed 5 bases from V and 7 bases from J, with 17 bases in between. From germline, CDR1 is SEHNR and CDR2 FQNEAQ (reference sequence). The CDR3 loop reads CASSHGQLGAEKLFF. CDR3 DNA: TGTGCCAGCAGCCATGGACAGTTAGGGGCTGAAAAACTGTTTTTT. The full variable domain, its missing parts supplied by reference TRBV7-9 and TRBJ1-4, is DTGVSQNPRHKITKRGQNVTFRCDPISEHNRLYWYRQTLGQGPEFLTYFQNEAQLEKSRLLSDRFSAERPKGSFSTLEIQRTEQGDSAMYLCASSHGQLGAEKLFFGSGTQLSVL.

The rearrangement links TRBV6-6 to TRBJ2-7, with a weak D call TRBD1 (6 bases). V was cut by 0 bases and J by 0 bases, with 9 bases left in between. Per germline, CDR1 MNHNY and CDR2 SVGAGI (reference sequence). This CDR3 is built from 15 residues. The chain's CDR3 is CASSYSGADSYEQYF. CDR3 bases: TGTGCCAGCAGTTACTCGGGGGCAGACTCCTACGAGCAGTACTTC.

The chain links TRBV6-6 to TRBJ2-5; weak D call: TRBD2 (6 bases). The CDR3 totals 15 residues. The germline gives CDR1 MNHNY, CDR2 SVGAGI (reference sequence). V was trimmed by 2 bases and J by 1 base, leaving 11 bases between them. The CDR3 DNA sequence: TGTGCCAGCAGTTACGGCGGGACCTCCCAAGAGACCCAGTACTTC. Translation: CASSYGGTSQETQYF.

The gene calls are TRBV28 and TRBJ2-4, with TRBD1 matching 7 bases. Per germline, CDR1 MDHEN and CDR2 SYDVKM. V gave up 6 bases and J gave up 1 base; unmatched junction bases: 3. The CDR3 extends over 14 amino acids. The CDR3 nucleotides are TGTGCCAGCAGCCCGGACAGGGCCAAAAACATTCAGTACTTC. Amino acids: CASSPDRAKNIQYF.

The rearrangement links TRBV28 to TRBJ1-6; 8 nucleotides line up with TRBD1. Per germline, CDR1 MDHEN and CDR2 SYDVKM. Trimming at V came to 4 bases and at J to 9 bases, leaving 5 bases not matched to a gene. CDR3 size: 14 residues. The CDR3 DNA sequence: TGTGCCAGCAGTTCAGGGGGCGCAGGTTCACCCCTCCACTTT. It translates to CASSSGGAGSPLHF.

The CDR3 reads CASSTDRGINEQFF. The CDR3 DNA is TGTGCCAGCAGTACGGACAGGGGGATCAATGAGCAGTTCTTC. This rearrangement joins TRBV27 to TRBJ2-1; TRBD1 matches 10 bases. Germline CDR1 is MNHEY and CDR2 is SMNVEV (reference sequence). Unmatched junction bases numbered 4, after V lost 5 bases and J lost 6 bases. This CDR3 is 14 amino acids long.

The gene calls are TRBV28 and TRBJ2-3, with D possibly being TRBD2 (6 bases). The CDR3 runs to 15 residues. V gave up 7 bases and J gave up 3 bases, with 17 bases separating them. CDR1 and CDR2 from the germline V gene are MDHEN and SYDVKM. The CDR3 DNA is TGTGCCAGCACCGACGGGGGAGTTCGTACAGATACGCAGTATTTT. This sequence encodes CASTDGGVRTDTQYF. The entire variable domain, with the rest obtained from reference TRBV28 and TRBJ2-3, is as follows: DVKVTQSSRYLVKRTGEKVFLECVQDMDHENMFWYRQDPGLGLRLIYFSYDVKMKEKGDIPEGYSVSREKKERFSLILESASTNQTSMYLCASTDGGVRTDTQYFGPGTRLTVL.

The V call is TRBV28, the J call TRBJ1-4; tentative D call: TRBD1 (5 bases). The germline CDR1 and CDR2 sequences are MDHEN and SYDVKM. Trimming removed 7 bases at V and 3 bases at J, with 12 bases between. This CDR3 has 14 amino acids. The CDR3 DNA sequence: TGTGCCAGCATCGGGGGAGGGTCTAATGAAAAACTGTTTTTT. Protein product: CASIGGGSNEKLFF.

Here the CDR3 DNA reads TGCAGTGCTAGTCAGGGACTAGCGGGAGATACAGACGAGCAGTACTTC. Translating gives CSASQGLAGDTDEQYF. The genes are TRBV20-1 and TRBJ2-7, with 14 bases lining up with TRBD2. From germline, CDR1 is DFQATT and CDR2 SNEGSKA (reference sequence). The CDR3 spans 16 residues. The V segment lost 3 bases and the J segment 5 bases; nucleotides outside the gene matches: 9.

The CDR3 loop is CATSDWELAGEGRETQYF. The CDR3 DNA reads as TGTGCCACCAGTGATTGGGAACTAGCGGGAGAGGGTCGAGAGACCCAGTACTTC. This rearrangement joins TRBV24-1 to TRBJ2-5; 11 bases are shared with TRBD2. Per germline, CDR1 KGHDR and CDR2 SFDVKD. V was pared by 2 bases and J by 4 bases, with 11 bases of the junction left unmatched. The CDR3 sequence is 18 residues long.

The CDR3 reads CASSPLQGGMNTEAFF. The DNA for the CDR3 is TGTGCCAGCTCACCGCTTCAGGGCGGCATGAACACTGAAGCTTTCTTT. The chain joins TRBV18 to TRBJ1-1, with D possibly matching TRBD1 (5 bases). The ends were cut back, 3 bases at V and 0 bases at J, with 14 bases in the middle. The CDR3 runs 16 residues. CDR1 and CDR2 (germline): KGHSH, LQKENI. Full variable domain (missing parts from reference TRBV18 and TRBJ1-1): NAGVMQNPRHLVRRRGQEARLRCSPMKGHSHVYWYRQLPEEGLKFMVYLQKENIIDESGMPKERFSAEFPKEGPSILRIQQVVRGDSAAYFCASSPLQGGMNTEAFFGQGTRLTVV.

The chain recombines TRBV7-8 with TRBJ1-1; D perhaps matches TRBD1 (6 bases). Trimming took 3 bases from V and 5 from J, leaving 13 bases between them. This CDR3 comprises 14 residues. Germline CDR1 and CDR2: SGHVS and FQNEAQ. In nucleotides, the CDR3 is TGTGCCAGCAGCTTGGAGGCAGGGGTGACTGAAGCTTTCTTT. Translation gives CASSLEAGVTEAFF.